The source of this TCR beta chain is a study of blood T cells in healthy people across ages. CDR1 and CDR2 (germline): SGHRS, YFSETQ. The CDR3 is made up of 15 amino acids. Trimming shortened V by 4 bases and J by 4 bases, and 17 bases separated the two germline ends. Isolating PBMCs gave at least 6 million of these cells per sample. PCR was performed a second time for roughly 7 to 11 cycles using a sample-barcoded 5' primer and a J-beta primer mix. Each cDNA molecule was tagged by a template-switch adaptor that had 12 random nucleotides. Every individual sample yielded 2.5 million or more paired-end reads (each containing CDR3). TCRdb redid the calling of the 5' RACE reads with MiXCR, one entry per CDR3 protein. The table lists hundreds of thousands of distinct CDR3 sequences, roughly 32% of them singletons. This clonotype was observed a few times.

The specimen was blood. This TCR was recovered from an elderly woman in good health. The chain carries TRBV5-1 and TRBJ1-1; D may be TRBD1 (5 bases). The CDR3 protein is CASSPGEGAGTEAFF. The CDR3 nucleotides read TGCGCCAGCAGCCCGGGGGAGGGCGCGGGCACTGAAGCTTTCTTT.